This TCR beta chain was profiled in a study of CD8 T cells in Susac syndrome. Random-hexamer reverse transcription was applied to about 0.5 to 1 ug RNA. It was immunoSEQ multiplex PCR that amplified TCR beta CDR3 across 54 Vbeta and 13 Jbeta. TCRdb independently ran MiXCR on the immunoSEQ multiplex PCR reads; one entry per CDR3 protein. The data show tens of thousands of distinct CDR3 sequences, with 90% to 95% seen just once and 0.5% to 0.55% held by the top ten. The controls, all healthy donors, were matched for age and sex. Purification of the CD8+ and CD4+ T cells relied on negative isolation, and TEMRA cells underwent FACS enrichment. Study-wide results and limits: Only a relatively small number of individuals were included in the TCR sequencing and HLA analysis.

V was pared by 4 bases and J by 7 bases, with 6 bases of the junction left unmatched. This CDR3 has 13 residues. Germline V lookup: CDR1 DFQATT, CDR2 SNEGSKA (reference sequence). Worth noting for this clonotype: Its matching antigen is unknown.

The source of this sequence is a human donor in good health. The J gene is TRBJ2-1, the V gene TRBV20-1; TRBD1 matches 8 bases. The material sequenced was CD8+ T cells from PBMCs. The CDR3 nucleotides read TGCAGTGCTACTGGACAGGGAATAAATGAGCAGTTCTTC. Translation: CSATGQGINEQFF.